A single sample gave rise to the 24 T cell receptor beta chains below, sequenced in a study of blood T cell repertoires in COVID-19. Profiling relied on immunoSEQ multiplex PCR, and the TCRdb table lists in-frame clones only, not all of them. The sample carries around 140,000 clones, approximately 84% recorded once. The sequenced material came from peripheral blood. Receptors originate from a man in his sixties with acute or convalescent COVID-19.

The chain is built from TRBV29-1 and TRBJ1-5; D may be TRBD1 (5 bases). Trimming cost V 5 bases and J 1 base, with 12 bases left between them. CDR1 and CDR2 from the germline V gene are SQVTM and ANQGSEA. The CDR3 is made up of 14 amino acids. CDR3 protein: CSVSQGRSNQPQHF. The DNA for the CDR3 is TGCAGCGTTTCTCAGGGCCGGAGCAATCAGCCCCAGCATTTT.

CDR3 in amino acids: CASSGPNKGTDTQYF. As DNA, the CDR3 is TGTGCCAGCAGCGGGCCTAACAAGGGGACAGATACGCAGTATTTT. The V gene is TRBV6-5, the J gene TRBJ2-3; perhaps TRBD1 as D (5 bases). Germline loops: CDR1 MNHEY, CDR2 SVGAGI. CDR3 length: 15 amino acids. Trimming removed 6 bases from V and 3 bases from J, with 16 bases in between.

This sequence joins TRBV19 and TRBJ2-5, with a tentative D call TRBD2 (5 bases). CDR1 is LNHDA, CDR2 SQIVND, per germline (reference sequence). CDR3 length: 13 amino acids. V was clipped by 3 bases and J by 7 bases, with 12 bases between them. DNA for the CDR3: TGTGCCAGTAGTATTGGACGGGGAGCGACCCAGTACTTC. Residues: CASSIGRGATQYF.

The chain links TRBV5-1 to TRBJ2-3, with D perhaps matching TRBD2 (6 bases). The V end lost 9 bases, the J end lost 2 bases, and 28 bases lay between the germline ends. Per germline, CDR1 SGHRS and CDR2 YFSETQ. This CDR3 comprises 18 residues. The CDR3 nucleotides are TGCGCCACCAGGACCTTAGCGGAACCCTCGGCTAACACAGATACGCAGTATTTT. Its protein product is CATRTLAEPSANTDTQYF.

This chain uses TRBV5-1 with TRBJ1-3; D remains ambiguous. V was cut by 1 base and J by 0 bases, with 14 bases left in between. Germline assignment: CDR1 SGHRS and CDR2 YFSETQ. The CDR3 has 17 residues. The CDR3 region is CASSLMAGSYSGNTIYF. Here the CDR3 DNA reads TGCGCCAGCAGCTTGATGGCAGGTTCTTACTCTGGAAACACCATATATTTT.

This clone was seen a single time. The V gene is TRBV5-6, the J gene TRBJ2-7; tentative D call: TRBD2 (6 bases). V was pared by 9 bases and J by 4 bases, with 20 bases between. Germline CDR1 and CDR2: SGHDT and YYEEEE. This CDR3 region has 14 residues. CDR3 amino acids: CAIMTTGVEYEQYF. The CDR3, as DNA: TGTGCCATCATGACTACGGGAGTTGAATACGAGCAGTACTTC.

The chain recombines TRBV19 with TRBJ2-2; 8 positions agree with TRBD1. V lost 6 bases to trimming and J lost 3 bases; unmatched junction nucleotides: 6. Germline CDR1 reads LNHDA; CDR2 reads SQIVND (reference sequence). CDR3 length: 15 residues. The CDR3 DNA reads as TGTGCCAGTAGCGGCCCAGGGGGCTACACCGGGGAGCTGTTTTTT. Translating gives CASSGPGGYTGELFF.

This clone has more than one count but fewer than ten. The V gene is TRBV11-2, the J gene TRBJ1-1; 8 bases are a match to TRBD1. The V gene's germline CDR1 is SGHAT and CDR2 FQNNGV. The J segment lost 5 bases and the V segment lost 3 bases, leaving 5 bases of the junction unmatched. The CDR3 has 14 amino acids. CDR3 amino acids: CASSFRGLGTEAFF. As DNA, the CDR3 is TGTGCCAGCAGCTTCAGGGGGCTTGGAACTGAAGCTTTCTTT.

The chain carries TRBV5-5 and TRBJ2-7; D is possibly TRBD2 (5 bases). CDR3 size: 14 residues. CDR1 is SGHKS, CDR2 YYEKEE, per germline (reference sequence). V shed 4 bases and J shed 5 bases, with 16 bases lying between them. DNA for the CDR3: TGTGCCAGCAGCAAAACCAGCGGTTTCCACGAGCAGTACTTC. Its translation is CASSKTSGFHEQYF. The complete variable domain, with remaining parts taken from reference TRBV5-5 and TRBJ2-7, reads DAGVTQSPTHLIKTRGQQVTLRCSPISGHKSVSWYQQVLGQGPQFIFQYYEKEERGRGNFPDRFSARQFPNYSSELNVNALLLGDSALYLCASSKTSGFHEQYFGPGTRLTVT.

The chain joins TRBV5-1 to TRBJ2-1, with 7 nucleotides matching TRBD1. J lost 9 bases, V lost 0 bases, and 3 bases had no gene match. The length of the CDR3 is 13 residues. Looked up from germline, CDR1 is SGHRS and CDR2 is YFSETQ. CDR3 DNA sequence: TGCGCCAGCAGCTTGGTCAGGGGGATTGAGCAGTTCTTC. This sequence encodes CASSLVRGIEQFF.

The CDR3 is CASSQSGEGQYF. The CDR3 DNA is TGTGCCAGCAGTCAGTCAGGGGAGGGGCAGTACTTC. The rearrangement links TRBV11-2 to TRBJ2-7; D possibly corresponds to TRBD2 (7 bases). This CDR3 contains 12 residues. The V end was cut by 6 bases, the J end by 9 bases, with 15 bases between. Germline-derived CDR1 and CDR2 are SGHAT and FQNNGV.

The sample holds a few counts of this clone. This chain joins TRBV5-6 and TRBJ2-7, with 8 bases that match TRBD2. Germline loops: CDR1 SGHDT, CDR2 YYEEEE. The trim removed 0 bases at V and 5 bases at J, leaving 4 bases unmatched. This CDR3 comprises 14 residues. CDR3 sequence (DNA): TGTGCCAGCAGCTTGGCGGGGGGGCCGCACGAGCAGTACTTC. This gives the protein CASSLAGGPHEQYF.

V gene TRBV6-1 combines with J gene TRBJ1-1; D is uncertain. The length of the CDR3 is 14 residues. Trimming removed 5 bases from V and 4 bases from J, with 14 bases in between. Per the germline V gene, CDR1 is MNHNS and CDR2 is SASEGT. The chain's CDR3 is CASSMREGSTEAFF. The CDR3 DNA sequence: TGTGCCAGCAGTATGAGGGAAGGTAGCACTGAAGCTTTCTTT.

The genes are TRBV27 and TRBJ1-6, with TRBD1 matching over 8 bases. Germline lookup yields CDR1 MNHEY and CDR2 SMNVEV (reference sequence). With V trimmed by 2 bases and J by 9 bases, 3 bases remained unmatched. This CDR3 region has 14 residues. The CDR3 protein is CASSLRQGASPLHF. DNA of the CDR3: TGTGCCAGCAGTTTACGGCAGGGGGCTTCACCCCTCCACTTT.

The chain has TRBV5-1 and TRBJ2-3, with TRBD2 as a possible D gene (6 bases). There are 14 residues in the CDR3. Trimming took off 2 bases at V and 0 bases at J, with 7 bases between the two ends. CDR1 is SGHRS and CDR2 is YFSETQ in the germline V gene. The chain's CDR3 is CASSFGGSTDTQYF. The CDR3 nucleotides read TGCGCCAGCAGCTTCGGGGGTAGCACAGATACGCAGTATTTT.

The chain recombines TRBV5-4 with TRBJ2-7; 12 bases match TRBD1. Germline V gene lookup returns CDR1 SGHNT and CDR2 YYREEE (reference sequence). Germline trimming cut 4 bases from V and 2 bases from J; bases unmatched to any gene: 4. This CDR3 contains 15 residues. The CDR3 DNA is TGTGCCAGCAGCCCAGGGACAGGGGGCACCTACGAGCAGTACTTC. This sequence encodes CASSPGTGGTYEQYF.

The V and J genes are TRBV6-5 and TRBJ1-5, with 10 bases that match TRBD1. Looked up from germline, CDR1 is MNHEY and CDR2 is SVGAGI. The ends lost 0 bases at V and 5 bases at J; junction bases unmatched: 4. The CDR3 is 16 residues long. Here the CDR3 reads CASSYSGGTGDQPQHF. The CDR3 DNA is TGTGCCAGCAGTTACTCGGGCGGGACAGGGGATCAGCCCCAGCATTTT.

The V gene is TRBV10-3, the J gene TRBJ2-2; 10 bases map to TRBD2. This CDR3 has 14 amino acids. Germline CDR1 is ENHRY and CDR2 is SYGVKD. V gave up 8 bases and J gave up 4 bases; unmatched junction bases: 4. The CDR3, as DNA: TGTGCCATCGAGCGGGAGGGCCGCACCGGGGAGCTGTTTTTT. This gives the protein CAIEREGRTGELFF.

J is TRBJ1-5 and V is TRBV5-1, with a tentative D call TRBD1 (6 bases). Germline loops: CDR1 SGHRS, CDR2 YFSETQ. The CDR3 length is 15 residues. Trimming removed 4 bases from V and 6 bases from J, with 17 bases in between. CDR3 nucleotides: TGCGCCAGCAGCGAGGCGGGGGGCATAAGTCAGCCCCAGCATTTT. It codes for CASSEAGGISQPQHF.

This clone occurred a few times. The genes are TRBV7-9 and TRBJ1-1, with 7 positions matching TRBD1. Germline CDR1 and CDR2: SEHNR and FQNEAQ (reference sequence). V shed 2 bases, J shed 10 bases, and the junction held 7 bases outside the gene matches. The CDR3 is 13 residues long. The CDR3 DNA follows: TGTGCCAGCAGCTTAAGCACAGGGGCAGGAGCTTTCTTT. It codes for CASSLSTGAGAFF. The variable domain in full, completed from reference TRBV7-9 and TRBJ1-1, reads DTGVSQNPRHKITKRGQNVTFRCDPISEHNRLYWYRQTLGQGPEFLTYFQNEAQLEKSRLLSDRFSAERPKGSFSTLEIQRTEQGDSAMYLCASSLSTGAGAFFGQGTRLTVV.

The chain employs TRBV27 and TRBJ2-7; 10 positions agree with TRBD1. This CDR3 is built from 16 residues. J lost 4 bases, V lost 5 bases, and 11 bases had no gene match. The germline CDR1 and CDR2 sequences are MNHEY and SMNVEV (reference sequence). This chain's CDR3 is CASSTPSGQGFYEQYF. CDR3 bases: TGTGCCAGCAGTACCCCATCGGGACAGGGGTTTTACGAGCAGTACTTC.

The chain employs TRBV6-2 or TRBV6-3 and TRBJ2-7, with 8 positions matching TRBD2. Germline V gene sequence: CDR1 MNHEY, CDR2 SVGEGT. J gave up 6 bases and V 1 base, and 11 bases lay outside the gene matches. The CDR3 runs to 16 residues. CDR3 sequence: CASSYYRSGTRFEQYF. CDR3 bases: TGTGCCAGCAGTTACTACAGATCCGGGACTAGATTCGAGCAGTACTTC.

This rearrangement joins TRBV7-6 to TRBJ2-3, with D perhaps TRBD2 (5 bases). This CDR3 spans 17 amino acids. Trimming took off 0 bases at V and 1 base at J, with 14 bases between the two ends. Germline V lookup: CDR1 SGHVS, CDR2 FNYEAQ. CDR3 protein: CASSLAVASTRTDTQYF. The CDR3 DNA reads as TGTGCCAGCAGCTTAGCGGTAGCTAGCACCCGCACAGATACGCAGTATTTT.

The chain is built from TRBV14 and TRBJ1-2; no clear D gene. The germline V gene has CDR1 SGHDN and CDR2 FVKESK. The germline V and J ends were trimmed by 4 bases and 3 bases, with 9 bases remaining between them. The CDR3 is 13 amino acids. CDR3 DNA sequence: TGTGCCAGCAGCCTAGACCTATACTATGGCTACACCTTC. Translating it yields CASSLDLYYGYTF.